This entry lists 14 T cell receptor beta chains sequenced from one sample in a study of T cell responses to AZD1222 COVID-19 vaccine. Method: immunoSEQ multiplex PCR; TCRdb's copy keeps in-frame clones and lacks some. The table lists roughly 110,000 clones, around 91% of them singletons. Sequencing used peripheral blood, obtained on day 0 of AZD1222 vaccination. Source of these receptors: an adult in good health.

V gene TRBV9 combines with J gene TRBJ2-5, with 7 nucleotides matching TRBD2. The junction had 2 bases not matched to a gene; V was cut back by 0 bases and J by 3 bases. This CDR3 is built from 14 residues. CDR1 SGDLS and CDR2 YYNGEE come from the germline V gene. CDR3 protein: CASSVELAEETQYF. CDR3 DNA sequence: TGTGCCAGCAGCGTAGAGCTAGCGGAAGAGACCCAGTACTTC.

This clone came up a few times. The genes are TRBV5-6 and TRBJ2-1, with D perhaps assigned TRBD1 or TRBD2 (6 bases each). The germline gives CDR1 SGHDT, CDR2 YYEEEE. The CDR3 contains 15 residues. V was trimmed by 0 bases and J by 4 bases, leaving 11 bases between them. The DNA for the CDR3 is TGTGCCAGCAGCTTGGCAACAGGGAGGTACAATGAGCAGTTCTTC. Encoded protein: CASSLATGRYNEQFF.

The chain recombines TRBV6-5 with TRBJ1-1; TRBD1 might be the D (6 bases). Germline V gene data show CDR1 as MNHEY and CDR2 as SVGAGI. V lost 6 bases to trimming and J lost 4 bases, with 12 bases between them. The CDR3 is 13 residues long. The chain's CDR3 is CASRTGSFTEAFF. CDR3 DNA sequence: TGTGCCAGCAGAACAGGGTCGTTCACTGAAGCTTTCTTT.

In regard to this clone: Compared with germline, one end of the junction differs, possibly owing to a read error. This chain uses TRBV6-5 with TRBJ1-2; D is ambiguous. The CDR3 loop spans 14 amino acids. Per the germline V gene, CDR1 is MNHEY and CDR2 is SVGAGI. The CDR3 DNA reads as TGTGCCAGCAGTGACTCCGGGAGAATGGCTGGCTACACCTTC. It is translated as CASSDSGRMAGYTF.

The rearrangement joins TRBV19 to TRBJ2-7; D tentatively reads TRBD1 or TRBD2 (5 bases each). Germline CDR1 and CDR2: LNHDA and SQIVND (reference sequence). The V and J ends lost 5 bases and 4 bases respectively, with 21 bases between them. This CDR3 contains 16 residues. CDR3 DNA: TGTGCCAGTAGTTCACACCGGGACCCCTTCTCGTACGAGCAGTACTTC. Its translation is CASSSHRDPFSYEQYF.

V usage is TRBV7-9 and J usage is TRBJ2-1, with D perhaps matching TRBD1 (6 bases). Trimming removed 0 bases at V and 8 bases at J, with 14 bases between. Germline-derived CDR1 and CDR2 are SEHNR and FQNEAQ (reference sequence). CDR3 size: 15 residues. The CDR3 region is CASSLAGGSSHEQFF. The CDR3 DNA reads TGTGCCAGCAGCTTAGCAGGGGGATCGAGCCATGAGCAGTTCTTC.

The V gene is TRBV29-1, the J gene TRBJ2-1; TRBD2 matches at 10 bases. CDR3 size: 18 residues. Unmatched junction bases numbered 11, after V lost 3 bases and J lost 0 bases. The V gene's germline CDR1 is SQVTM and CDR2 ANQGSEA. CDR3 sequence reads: CSVDIGLAGANSYNEQFF. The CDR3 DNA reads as TGCAGCGTTGATATAGGTCTAGCGGGGGCCAACTCCTACAATGAGCAGTTCTTC.

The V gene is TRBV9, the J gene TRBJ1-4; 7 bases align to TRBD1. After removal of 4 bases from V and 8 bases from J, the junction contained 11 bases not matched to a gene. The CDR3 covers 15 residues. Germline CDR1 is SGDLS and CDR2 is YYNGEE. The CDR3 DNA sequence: TGTGCCAGCAGCACCTTACAGGGGCGCGGGGAAAAACTGTTTTTT. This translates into CASSTLQGRGEKLFF. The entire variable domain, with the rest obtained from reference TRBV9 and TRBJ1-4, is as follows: DSGVTQTPKHLITATGQRVTLRCSPRSGDLSVYWYQQSLDQGLQFLIQYYNGEERAKGNILERFSAQQFPDLHSELNLSSLELGDSALYFCASSTLQGRGEKLFFGSGTQLSVL.

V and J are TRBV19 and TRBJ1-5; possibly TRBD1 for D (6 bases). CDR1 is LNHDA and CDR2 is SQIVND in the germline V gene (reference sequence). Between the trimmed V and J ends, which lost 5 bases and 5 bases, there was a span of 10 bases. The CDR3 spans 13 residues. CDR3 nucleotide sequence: TGTGCCAGTAGTCCCGGGGGCGATCAGCCCCAGCATTTT. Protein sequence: CASSPGGDQPQHF. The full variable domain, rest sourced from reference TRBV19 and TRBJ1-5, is DGGITQSPKYLFRKEGQNVTLSCEQNLNHDAMYWYRQDPGQGLRLIYYSQIVNDFQKGDIAEGYSVSREKKESFPLTVTSAQKNPTAFYLCASSPGGDQPQHFGDGTRLSIL.

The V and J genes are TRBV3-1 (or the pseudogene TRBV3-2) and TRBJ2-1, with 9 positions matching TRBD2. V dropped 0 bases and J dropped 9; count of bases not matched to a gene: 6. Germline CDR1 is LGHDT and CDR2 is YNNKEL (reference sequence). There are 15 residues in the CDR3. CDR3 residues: CASSQDVAGGREQFF. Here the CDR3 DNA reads TGTGCCAGCAGCCAAGATGTGGCGGGGGGGCGTGAGCAGTTCTTC.

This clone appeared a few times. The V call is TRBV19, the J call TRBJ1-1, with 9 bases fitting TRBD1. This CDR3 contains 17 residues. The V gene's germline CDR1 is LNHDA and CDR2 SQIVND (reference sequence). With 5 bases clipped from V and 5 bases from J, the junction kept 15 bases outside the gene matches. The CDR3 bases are TGTGCCAGTAGTTTACGGACAGGGGCCGTATCGAGTACTGAAGCTTTCTTT. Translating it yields CASSLRTGAVSSTEAFF.

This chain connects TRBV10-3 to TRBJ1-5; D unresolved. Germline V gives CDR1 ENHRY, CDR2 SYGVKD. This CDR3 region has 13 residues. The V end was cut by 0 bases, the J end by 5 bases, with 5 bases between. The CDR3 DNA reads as TGTGCCATCAGTGAGTCGGGAGATCAGCCCCAGCATTTT. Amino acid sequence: CAISESGDQPQHF.

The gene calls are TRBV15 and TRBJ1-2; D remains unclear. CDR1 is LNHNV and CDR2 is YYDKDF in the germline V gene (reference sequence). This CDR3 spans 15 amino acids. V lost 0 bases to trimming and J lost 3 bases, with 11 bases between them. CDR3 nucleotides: TGTGCCACCAGCAGAGATAAAGGGAACTACTATGGCTACACCTTC. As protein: CATSRDKGNYYGYTF.

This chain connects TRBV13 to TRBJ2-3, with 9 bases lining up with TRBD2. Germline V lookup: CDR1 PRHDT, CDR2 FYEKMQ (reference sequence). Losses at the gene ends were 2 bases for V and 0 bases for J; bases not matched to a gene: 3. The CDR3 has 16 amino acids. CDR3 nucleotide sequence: TGTGCCAGCAGCTTACGGGCGGGGGGGAGCACAGATACGCAGTATTTT. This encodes CASSLRAGGSTDTQYF. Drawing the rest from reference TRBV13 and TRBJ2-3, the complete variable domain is AAGVIQSPRHLIKEKRETATLKCYPIPRHDTVYWYQQGPGQDPQFLISFYEKMQSDKGSIPDRFSAQQFSDYHSELNMSSLELGDSALYFCASSLRAGGSTDTQYFGPGTRLTVL.